What follows are 4 T cell receptor beta chains derived from one specimen sequenced in a study of technical replicates of blood from a few donors. Using immunoSEQ multiplex PCR, the repertoire was profiled, and TCRdb retains in-frame clones only, with some absent. The sample lists fewer than 100,000 clones; 90% to 97% were seen once. Material for sequencing was T cells isolated from PBMCs. Receptors originate from a human donor in good health.

The chain uses TRBV6-6 and TRBJ2-7; D may be TRBD2 (6 bases). The CDR3 is 15 residues long. Germline V gene lookup returns CDR1 MNHNY and CDR2 SVGAGI (reference sequence). The V and J ends lost 6 bases and 0 bases respectively, with 15 bases between them. CDR3 sequence reads: CASSPGGGNSYEQYF. The CDR3 region has the DNA TGTGCCAGCAGCCCCGGTGGGGGGAACTCCTACGAGCAGTACTTC.

The J gene is TRBJ2-3, the V gene TRBV5-6; 7 positions agree with TRBD1. Losses at the gene ends were 2 bases for V and 0 bases for J; bases not matched to a gene: 3. This CDR3 has 15 residues. Germline V CDR1 and CDR2: SGHDT, YYEEEE. CDR3 DNA sequence: TGTGCCAGCAGCTTACAGGGGTCGAGCACAGATACGCAGTATTTT. It encodes CASSLQGSSTDTQYF.

The V gene is TRBV5-1, the J gene TRBJ1-1, with TRBD1 matching over 10 bases. With 0 bases clipped from V and 4 bases from J, the junction kept 0 bases outside the gene matches. Germline V lookup: CDR1 SGHRS, CDR2 YFSETQ. CDR3 length: 14 amino acids. The CDR3 DNA sequence: TGCGCCAGCAGCTTGGGACAGGGGGCCACTGAAGCTTTCTTT. Its protein product is CASSLGQGATEAFF.

This chain links TRBV19 with TRBJ1-1; 8 nucleotides align to TRBD1. Germline V lookup: CDR1 LNHDA, CDR2 SQIVND (reference sequence). CDR3 length: 14 amino acids. V lost 3 bases, J lost 5 bases, and 5 bases stayed unmatched. DNA of the CDR3: TGTGCCAGTAGTATCGACAGGGGAGAAACTGAAGCTTTCTTT. Translated: CASSIDRGETEAFF.